This TCR beta chain was identified in a study of cytomegalovirus exposure and HLA in healthy donors (dated by TCRdb to about 2017). Context from the whole study: An earlier analysis of approximately 640 of the donors reported 250 to 350 Gb of sequence data and about 100 million unique TCR beta sequences from some 180 million T cells. Class I and class II HLA loci were covered by the typing at four-digit resolution. Using immunosequencing, the study profiled T cell repertoires from about 610 subjects and related those repertoires to cytomegalovirus serostatus. Donor age, sex, ethnicity and CMV serostatus were compiled together with the repertoire data. All discovery cohort repertoires had been generated on a single sequencing platform. Rather than drawing on any new phenotypic data, the later analysis identified candidate immune exposures from TCR beta sequences and the way those sequences occurred across donors. High-throughput TCR immunosequencing, statistical association of individual TCRs with disease status, and machine learning were combined to predict cytomegalovirus infection status. The study was designed to test whether signatures of past pathogen exposure could be identified by cataloging public T cell receptors. Approximately 300 gigabases of sequencing data and around 88 million unique TCR sequences made up an early release that covered approximately 700 HLA-typed donors. Of the 350 to 400 genotyped donors, 65% to 90% fell in the genetic ancestry cluster associated with self-reported Caucasian donors. A later genetic analysis used genome-wide SNP genotypes for about 55% of the 666 donors, treating that subset as a discovery cohort. A later analysis re-examined previously published TCR beta repertoires from roughly 720 donors and added high-resolution HLA genotyping to investigate patterns of TCR occurrence. Because of strong linkage in the cohort, five DR-DQ haplotypes were treated as single units for association and clustering. An earlier analysis of 587 of the donors applied high-throughput TCR beta sequencing to assess whether each TCR beta V gene segment acted as functional or pseudogenic. Typing coverage varied by locus: about 629-640 donors for A, B, C, DRB1 and DQB1; more than 500 for DQA1; over 600 for DPA1; approximately 450 for DPB1. A separate validation cohort of about 110 different subjects was used in addition to the approximately 700-subject first cohort. Among roughly 370 genotyped donors of the cohort, an average of roughly 240,000 unique TCR beta nucleotide sequences were sequenced per donor, about a sixth of them non-productive.

Overall study outcomes, separate from this receptor: Linkage disequilibrium might explain the correlated functional status among segregating V segments, but an unknown experimental factor could not be ruled out. A cluster of highly shared sequence variants was judged likely to represent a technical artifact of the sequencing pipeline. Cytomegalovirus status was reported to be diagnosed by the classifier with high specificity and sensitivity in both the original and validation cohorts. In a later analysis, HLA-associated TCR beta chains showed more clonal expansion and lower generation probabilities than non-associated chains that were equally common. A later genetic analysis reported fewer N-insertions in productive TCRs among donors in an Asian-associated ancestry cluster than the 666-donor mean. In vitro tests confirmed that a few of the cytomegalovirus-associated TCR beta chains recognize cytomegalovirus antigens. In a later genetic analysis, a missense DCLRE1C variant was associated with V-gene and J-gene trimming of TCR beta chains, and the association was replicated in an independent cohort. Most TCR sequences were observed very rarely across donors, whereas some public TCRs were present in many individuals. The only immune exposure information available for the cohort was CMV serostatus. The presence/absence analyses assumed that sequencing depth was roughly uniform across donors, and that assumption may not be true. In a later analysis, the rate of TCR association differed among HLA loci, with DRB1 alleles having the most associated TCRs and HLA-C alleles having the fewest. In an earlier analysis of some 550 of the donors, most TCR beta V segments were observed in productive rearrangements about 87% or about 30% of the time, broadly matching IMGT annotations. According to a later analysis, most CMV-associated TCR beta chains appeared to be HLA-restricted, and the HLA associations seemed to be driven largely by CMV exposure. In the study, approximately 150 TCR beta chains were listed as associated with cytomegalovirus. Over 15 rarely observed V segments, including chromosome 9 orphons, were excluded from the earlier analysis of 550 to 700 of the donors because counts were too low. A further reported finding was that TCR beta sequences accurately predicted the HLA-A and HLA-B alleles for most subjects in the first cohort. Because some donors lacked HLA typing at each locus, the association tests relied only on the typed subset. When HLA alleles, especially DR and DQ, strongly co-occurred, attributing TCR associations to individual alleles was difficult. In this cohort, only TCR beta chains were sequenced, and detectable features were limited by the absence of alpha or paired-chain data. The authors suggested that the approach could potentially be extended to other disease states and immunological phenotypes. A later analysis reported that several top co-occurrence clusters appeared linked to parvovirus B19, influenza, CMV and Epstein-Barr virus. Specific HLA alleles were associated with about 17,000 TCR beta sequences at a false discovery rate of 0.05 in a later analysis. Some IMGT-functional V segments, including TRBV6-2 and TRBV6-3, could not be told apart with the 87-base-pair reads, so those segments were excluded.

Comments on this clone: It lacks a known antigen. Per-base qualities were not stored, and no clone one base away is much larger.

In total, approximately 700 healthy bone marrow donors made up the cohort. Cohort members were all nominally healthy when sampled, although unrecorded immune exposures were likely present. The donor tested CMV seronegative, placing the donor among the 350 to 400 seronegative members of the cohort. Every donor gave a peripheral blood sample, and the peripheral blood mononuclear cells from that sample were used for TCR beta sequencing. Genomic DNA extraction from the blood cell samples was performed with the Qiagen DNeasy Blood Extraction Kit. Receptors were amplified or captured by the immunoSEQ multiplex PCR assay. The multiplex PCR relied on a mix of 60 forward primers for TCR Vbeta segments and 13 reverse primers for TCR Jbeta segments. The CDR3 region of rearranged TCR beta genes was amplified from genomic DNA by a multiplex PCR assay. The Illumina HiSeq System was used to sequence the amplified TCR beta libraries as 87-base-pair reads. As for how the authors treated the data: Across the 670 or so repertoires, a later analysis counted around 80 million unique TCR beta chains, 9.5 million to 12 million of which were shared by at least two donors. Raw reads were error-corrected and collapsed into unique sequences with a nearest-neighbor algorithm that merged closely related sequences to remove PCR and sequencing errors. To assign V, D and J gene segments, CDR3 sequences were aligned to IMGT reference sequences. For a sequence to be retained, a match of at least six nucleotides to both a V gene segment and a J gene segment was required. A rearrangement was called productive if the CDR3 had no stop codons and remained in frame with V and J, and every other rearrangement was called non-productive. Following IMGT convention, CDR3 was defined as the stretch from the second conserved V-encoded cysteine to the conserved J-encoded phenylalanine. The earlier analysis of approximately 500 of the donors excluded sequences that lacked an unambiguous match to a single V gene segment. In an earlier analysis of approximately 560 of the donors, a V segment was called functional when productive rearrangements were above 56.7%, and segregating when the standard deviation between donors exceeded 5%. A statistical classification framework was built for diagnosing cytomegalovirus status from the catalog of TCR beta chain sequences. V and J gene assignment, in a later analysis, came from comparing TCR nucleotide sequences with IMGT/GENE-DB human TR gene sequences. In a later analysis, CDR3 sequences and most-parsimonious VDJ recombination scenarios were assigned using the TCRdist pipeline. A later analysis defined each TCR beta chain by its CDR3 amino acid sequence plus V-gene family, and excluded reads lacking a unique V-gene family. A later analysis removed 592 highly shared, low-generation-probability nucleotide sequences to deal with suspected cross-contamination and a sequencing artifact. In a later analysis, a clonal expansion index was calculated for each public chain from normalized within-repertoire ranks of inferred template counts. In a later analysis, generation probabilities were computed using a VDJ recombination model fitted to out-of-frame rearrangements, and the results were checked against IGoR. In a later analysis, hypergeometric tests were used to score TCR-TCR, TCR-HLA and TCR-CMV co-occurrence, with a repertoire-size bias correction applied to TCR pairs. False discovery rates were estimated in a later analysis by permuting HLA or CMV assignments 20 times. In a later analysis, co-occurring TCRs were grouped using DBSCAN, with TCRdist sequence similarity added in when clustering inside HLA-allele-positive subsets. For co-occurrence clustering, repertoires with fewer than 30,000 or more than 120,000 public chains were excluded, along with roughly 5 repertoires with anomalous nucleotide sharing. Entries here come from immuneACCESS through TCRdb and include only in-frame sequences with V and J called. Some clones fail to appear in such tables; in the studies checked, an unresolved V gene covers under half of the shortfall, and the cause of the remainder is unknown. D and trimming were read from the DNA, whereas the V and J calls and clone size are those reported in that table. The sample yields 150,000 to 180,000 clones; over 65% were counted once. Of the sample, 2.1% is held by the ten largest clones.

The CDR3 has 14 amino acids, counting the end cysteine and phenylalanine. The kept DNA is CDR3 alone, 42 bases in frame from the first base. Unmatched junction bases come to 9, with V trimmed by 5 bases and J by 5 bases. As encoded in the germline V gene, CDR1 is MDHEN while CDR2 is SYDVKM. Sequenced material: PBMCs. The V gene is TRBV28 and the J gene is TRBJ2-7; TRBD2 fits 7 bases in the junction. The clonotype comes from a man aged 30-40 years in good health and CMV-seronegative. The CDR3 reads CASSAREGWNEQYF. The nucleotides are TGTGCCAGCAGTGCCAGGGAGGGTTGGAACGAGCAGTACTTC.